This T cell receptor beta chain was recovered during a study of T cell repertoires in cytomegalovirus infection. Study details: A matching HLA type, together with CMV infection, was signaled by public TCR beta signatures.

Germline CDR1 reads MGHRA; CDR2 reads YSYEKL. This CDR3 contains 14 residues. V lost 4 bases to trimming and J lost 8 bases; unmatched junction nucleotides: 8. TCRdb recomputed calls from the reads with MiXCR, one row per CDR3 protein. The sample contains about 260,000 distinct CDR3 sequences, roughly 10% of which appear only once. This clonotype came up many times. The chain employs TRBV4-1 and TRBJ1-3; 7 bases agree with TRBD1. The sequence came from a human donor in good health (CMV status not recorded). Some clones in this sample may be carry-over from other donors' samples. The sequenced sample consisted of PBMCs. CDR3 protein: CASSPDREAHTIYF. The CDR3 DNA follows: TGCGCCAGCAGCCCTGACAGGGAGGCACACACCATATATTTT.